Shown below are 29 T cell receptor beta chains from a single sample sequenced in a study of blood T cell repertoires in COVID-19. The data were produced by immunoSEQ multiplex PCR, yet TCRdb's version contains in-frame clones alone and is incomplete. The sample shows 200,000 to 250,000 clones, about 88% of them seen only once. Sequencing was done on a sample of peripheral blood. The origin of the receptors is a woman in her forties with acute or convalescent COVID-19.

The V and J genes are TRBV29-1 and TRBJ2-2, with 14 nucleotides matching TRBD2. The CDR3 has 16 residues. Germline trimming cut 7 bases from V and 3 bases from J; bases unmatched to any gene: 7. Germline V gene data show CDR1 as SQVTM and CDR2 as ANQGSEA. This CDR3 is CSALGLAGADTGELFF. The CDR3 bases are TGCAGCGCCTTGGGACTAGCGGGGGCCGACACCGGGGAGCTGTTTTTT.

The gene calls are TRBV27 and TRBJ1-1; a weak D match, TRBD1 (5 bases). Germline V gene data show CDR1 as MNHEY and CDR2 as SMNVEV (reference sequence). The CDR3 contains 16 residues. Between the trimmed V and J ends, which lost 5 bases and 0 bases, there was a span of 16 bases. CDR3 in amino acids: CASSMSAGQMNTEAFF. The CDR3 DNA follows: TGTGCCAGCAGTATGTCGGCAGGGCAGATGAACACTGAAGCTTTCTTT.

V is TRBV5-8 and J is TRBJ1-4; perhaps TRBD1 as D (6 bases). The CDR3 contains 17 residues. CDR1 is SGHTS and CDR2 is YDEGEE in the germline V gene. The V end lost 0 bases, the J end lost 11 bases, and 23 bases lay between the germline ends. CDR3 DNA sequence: TGTGCCAGCAGCTTGGATACACCCGGACTCAGGGGAGAGAAACTGTTTTTT. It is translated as CASSLDTPGLRGEKLFF.

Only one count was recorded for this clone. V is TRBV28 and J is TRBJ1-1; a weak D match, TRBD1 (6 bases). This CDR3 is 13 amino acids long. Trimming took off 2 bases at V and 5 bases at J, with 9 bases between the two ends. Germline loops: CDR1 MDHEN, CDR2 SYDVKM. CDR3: CASSLGGRTEAFF. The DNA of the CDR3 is TGTGCCAGCAGTTTAGGGGGCCGGACTGAAGCTTTCTTT.

This CDR3 reads CASSFTGGDGANVLTF. The CDR3 DNA sequence: TGTGCCAGCAGTTTTACAGGGGGCGATGGGGCCAACGTCCTGACTTTC. The chain joins TRBV6-4 to TRBJ2-6; 9 bases match TRBD1. V was pared by 5 bases and J by 3 bases, with 5 bases of the junction left unmatched. The CDR3 covers 16 residues. Germline CDR1 and CDR2: MRHNA and SNTAGT.

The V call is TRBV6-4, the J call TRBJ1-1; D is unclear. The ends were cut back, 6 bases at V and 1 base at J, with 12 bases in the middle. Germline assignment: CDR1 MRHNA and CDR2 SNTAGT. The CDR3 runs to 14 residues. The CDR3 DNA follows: TGTGCCAGCAGGAGAGAGGGTGGGAACACTGAAGCTTTCTTT. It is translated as CASRREGGNTEAFF.

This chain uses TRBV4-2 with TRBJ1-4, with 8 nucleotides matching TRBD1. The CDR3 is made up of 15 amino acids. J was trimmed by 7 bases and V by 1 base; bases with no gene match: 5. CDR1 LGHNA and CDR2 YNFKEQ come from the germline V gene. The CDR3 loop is CASSQVGQGGEKLFF. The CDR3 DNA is TGTGCCAGCAGCCAAGTCGGACAGGGAGGTGAAAAACTGTTTTTT.

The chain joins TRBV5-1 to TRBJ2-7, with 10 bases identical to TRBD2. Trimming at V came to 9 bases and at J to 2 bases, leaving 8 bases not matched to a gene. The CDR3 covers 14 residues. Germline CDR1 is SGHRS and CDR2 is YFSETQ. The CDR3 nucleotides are TGCGCCATCAAGAGCGGGGGGGCCACCTACGAGCAGTACGTC. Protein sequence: CAIKSGGATYEQYV.

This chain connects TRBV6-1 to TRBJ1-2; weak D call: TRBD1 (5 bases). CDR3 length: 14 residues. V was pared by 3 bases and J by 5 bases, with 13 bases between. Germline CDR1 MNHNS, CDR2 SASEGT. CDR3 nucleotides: TGTGCCAGCAGTGATCAGGGTGGGGTTTATGGCTACACCTTC. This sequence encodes CASSDQGGVYGYTF.

CDR3 amino acids: CASSVGHPEAFF. The CDR3 DNA sequence: TGTGCCAGCAGCGTAGGGCACCCTGAAGCTTTCTTT. The chain links TRBV11-2 to TRBJ1-1; no definite D call. V was cut by 5 bases and J by 6 bases, with 10 bases left in between. The germline V gene has CDR1 SGHAT and CDR2 FQNNGV. CDR3 length equals 12 residues.

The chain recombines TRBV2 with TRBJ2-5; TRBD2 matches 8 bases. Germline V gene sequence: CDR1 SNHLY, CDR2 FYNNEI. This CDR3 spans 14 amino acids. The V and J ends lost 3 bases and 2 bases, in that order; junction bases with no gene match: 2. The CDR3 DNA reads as TGTGCCAGCAGTGATCGCGGGGGGCAAGAGACCCAGTACTTC. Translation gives CASSDRGGQETQYF.

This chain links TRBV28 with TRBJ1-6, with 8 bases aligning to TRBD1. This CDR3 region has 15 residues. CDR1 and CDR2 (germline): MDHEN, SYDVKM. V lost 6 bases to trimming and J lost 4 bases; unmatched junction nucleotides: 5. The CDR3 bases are TGTGCCAGCAGACCCCAGGGGGCGTATAATTCACCCCTCCACTTT. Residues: CASRPQGAYNSPLHF.

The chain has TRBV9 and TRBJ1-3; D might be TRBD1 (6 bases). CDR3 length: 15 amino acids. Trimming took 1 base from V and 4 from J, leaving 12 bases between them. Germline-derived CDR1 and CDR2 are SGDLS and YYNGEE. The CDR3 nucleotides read TGTGCCAGCAGCGTAAGGACAGCAGCCGGAAACACCATATATTTT. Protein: CASSVRTAAGNTIYF.

In nucleotides, the CDR3 is TGCGCCAGCAGCTCAACAGGGAGAAATTCACCCCTCCACTTT. Translated: CASSSTGRNSPLHF. This chain links TRBV5-1 with TRBJ1-6, with D maybe TRBD1 (6 bases). The CDR3 extends over 14 amino acids. Trimming took 3 bases from V and 7 from J, leaving 11 bases between them. CDR1 is SGHRS, CDR2 YFSETQ, per germline.

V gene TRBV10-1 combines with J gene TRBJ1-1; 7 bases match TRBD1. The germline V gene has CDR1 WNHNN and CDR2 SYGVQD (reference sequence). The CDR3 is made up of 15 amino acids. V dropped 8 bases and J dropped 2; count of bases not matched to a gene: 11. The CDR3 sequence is CASGSGTADNTEAFF. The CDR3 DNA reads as TGCGCCAGCGGTAGTGGGACAGCTGACAACACTGAAGCTTTCTTT.

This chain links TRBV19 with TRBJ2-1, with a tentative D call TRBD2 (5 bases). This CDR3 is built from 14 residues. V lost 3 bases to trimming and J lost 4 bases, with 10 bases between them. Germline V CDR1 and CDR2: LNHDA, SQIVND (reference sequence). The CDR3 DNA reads TGTGCCAGTAGTATGAGGGCAGGTTACAATGAGCAGTTCTTC. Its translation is CASSMRAGYNEQFF.

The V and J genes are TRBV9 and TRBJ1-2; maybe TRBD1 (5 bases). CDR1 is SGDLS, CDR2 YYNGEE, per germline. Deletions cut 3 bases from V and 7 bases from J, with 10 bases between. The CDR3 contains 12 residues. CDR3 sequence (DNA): TGTGCCAGCAGCGGCAGGGTATCTGGCTACACCTTC. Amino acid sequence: CASSGRVSGYTF. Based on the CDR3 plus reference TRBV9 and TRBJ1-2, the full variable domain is DSGVTQTPKHLITATGQRVTLRCSPRSGDLSVYWYQQSLDQGLQFLIQYYNGEERAKGNILERFSAQQFPDLHSELNLSSLELGDSALYFCASSGRVSGYTFGSGTRLTVV.

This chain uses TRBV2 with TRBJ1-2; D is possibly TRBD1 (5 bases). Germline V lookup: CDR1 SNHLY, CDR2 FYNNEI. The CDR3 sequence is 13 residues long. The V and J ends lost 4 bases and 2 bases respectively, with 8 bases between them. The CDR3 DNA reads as TGTGCCAGCAGTGGGGGGGAGAACTATGGCTACACCTTC. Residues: CASSGGENYGYTF.

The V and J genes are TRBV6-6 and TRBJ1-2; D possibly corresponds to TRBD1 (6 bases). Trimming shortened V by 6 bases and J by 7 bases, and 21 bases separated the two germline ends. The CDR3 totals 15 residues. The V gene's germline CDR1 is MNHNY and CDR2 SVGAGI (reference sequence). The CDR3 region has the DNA TGTGCCAGCAGACAACCCTACCGGGGGGCGGGTGGCTACACCTTC. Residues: CASRQPYRGAGGYTF.

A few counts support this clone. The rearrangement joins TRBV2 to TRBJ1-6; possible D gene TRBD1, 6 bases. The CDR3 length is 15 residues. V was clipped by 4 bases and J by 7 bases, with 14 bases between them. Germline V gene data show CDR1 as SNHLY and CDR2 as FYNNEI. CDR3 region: CASSALEQGNSPLHF. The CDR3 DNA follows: TGTGCCAGCAGTGCACTAGAACAGGGCAATTCACCCCTCCACTTT.

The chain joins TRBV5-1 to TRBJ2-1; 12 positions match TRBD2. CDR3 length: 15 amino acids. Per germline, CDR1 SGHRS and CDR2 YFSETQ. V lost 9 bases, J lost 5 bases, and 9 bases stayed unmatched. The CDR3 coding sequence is TGCGCCACCGGAAGTACTAGCGGGGGGCACAATGAGCAGTTCTTC. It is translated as CATGSTSGGHNEQFF.

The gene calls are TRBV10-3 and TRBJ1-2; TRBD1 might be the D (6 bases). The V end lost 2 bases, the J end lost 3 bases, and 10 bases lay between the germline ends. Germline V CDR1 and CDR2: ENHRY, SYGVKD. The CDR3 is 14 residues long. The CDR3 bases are TGTGCCATCAGTGAGGGGGGCTGGGACTATGGCTACACCTTC. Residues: CAISEGGWDYGYTF.

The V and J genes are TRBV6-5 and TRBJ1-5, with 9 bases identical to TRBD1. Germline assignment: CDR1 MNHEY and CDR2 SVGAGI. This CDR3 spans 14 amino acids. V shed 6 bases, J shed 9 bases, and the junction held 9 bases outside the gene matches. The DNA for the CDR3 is TGTGCCAGCAGGGATCCGACAGGGGGATCGCCCCAGCATTTT. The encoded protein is CASRDPTGGSPQHF.

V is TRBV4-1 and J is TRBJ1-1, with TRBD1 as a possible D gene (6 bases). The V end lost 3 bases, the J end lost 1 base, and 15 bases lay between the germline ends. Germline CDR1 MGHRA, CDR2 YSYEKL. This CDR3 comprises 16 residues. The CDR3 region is CASSHAWTAENTEAFF. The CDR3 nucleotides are TGCGCCAGCAGCCACGCGTGGACAGCCGAGAACACTGAAGCTTTCTTT.

The CDR3 bases are TGTGCCAGCAGACAGACAGGGGCGACGAACACTGAAGCTTTCTTT. Its protein product is CASRQTGATNTEAFF. The chain links TRBV27 to TRBJ1-1; 8 bases map to TRBD1. V shed 6 bases, J shed 1 base, and the junction held 7 bases outside the gene matches. Germline CDR1 is MNHEY and CDR2 is SMNVEV (reference sequence). CDR3 size: 15 residues.

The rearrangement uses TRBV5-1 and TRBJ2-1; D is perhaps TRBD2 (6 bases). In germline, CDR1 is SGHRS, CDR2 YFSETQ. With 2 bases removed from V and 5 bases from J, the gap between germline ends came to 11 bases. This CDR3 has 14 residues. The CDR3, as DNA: TGCGCCAGCAGCTTTACGGGGGTAAACAATGAGCAGTTCTTC. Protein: CASSFTGVNNEQFF. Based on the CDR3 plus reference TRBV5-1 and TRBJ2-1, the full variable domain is KAGVTQTPRYLIKTRGQQVTLSCSPISGHRSVSWYQQTPGQGLQFLFEYFSETQRNKGNFPGRFSGRQFSNSRSEMNVSTLELGDSALYLCASSFTGVNNEQFFGPGTRLTVL.

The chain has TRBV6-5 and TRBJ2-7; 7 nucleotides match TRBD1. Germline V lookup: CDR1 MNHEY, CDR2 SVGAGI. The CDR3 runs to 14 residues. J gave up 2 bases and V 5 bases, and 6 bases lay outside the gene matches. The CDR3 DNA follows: TGTGCCAGCAGTCTCCGACAGGGCCCCTACGAGCAGTACGTC. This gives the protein CASSLRQGPYEQYV.

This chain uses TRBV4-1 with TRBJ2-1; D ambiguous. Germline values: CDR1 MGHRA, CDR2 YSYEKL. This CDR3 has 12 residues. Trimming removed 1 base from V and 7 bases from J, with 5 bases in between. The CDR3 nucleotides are TGCGCCAGCAGCCAAGCCGTTAATGAGCAGTTCTTC. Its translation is CASSQAVNEQFF.

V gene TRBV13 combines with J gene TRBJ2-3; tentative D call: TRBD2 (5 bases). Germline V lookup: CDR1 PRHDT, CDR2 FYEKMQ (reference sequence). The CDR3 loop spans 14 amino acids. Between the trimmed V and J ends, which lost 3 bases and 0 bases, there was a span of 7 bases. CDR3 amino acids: CASSFDYSTDTQYF. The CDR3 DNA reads TGTGCCAGCAGCTTCGACTACAGCACAGATACGCAGTATTTT.